These T cell receptor beta chains were read from a single sample in a study of blood T cell repertoires in COVID-19. TCRdb's table, derived via immunoSEQ multiplex PCR, lists solely in-frame clones and lacks some. The table has roughly 120,000 clones, 65% to 80% seen once. The sequencing input was peripheral blood. The receptor source for this set is a man between 45 and 60 years old with acute or convalescent COVID-19. Each CDR3 is given with its conserved first and last residue. The D gene is left open where the match is weak. Rows may omit the clone size; those that give it use once, few, many or a size class.

clone size	J gene	V gene	D gene	CDR3 DNA	CDR3 protein
few	TRBJ2-1	TRBV23-1	-	TGCGCCAGCAGTGAGGGCCCTGGTTACAATGAGCAGTTCTTC	CASSEGPGYNEQFF
-	TRBJ1-2	TRBV13	TRBD1	TGTGCCAGCAGCTTGGACAGGGCGTTGGGTGGCTACACCTTC	CASSLDRALGGYTF
-	TRBJ1-2	TRBV25-1	TRBD1	TGTGCCAGCGGGCAACAGGGGCTGGGCGGCTACACCTTC	CASGQQGLGGYTF
-	TRBJ2-5	TRBV28	-	TGTGCCAGCAGCCCTGGGACGGCCCAGGGGGAGACCCAGTACTTC	CASSPGTAQGETQYF
-	TRBJ2-1	TRBV3-1/TRBV3-2	TRBD2	TGTGCCAGCAGCCAAGATCTTAGGGCGGGGGGGCCCTACAATGAGCAGTTCTTC	CASSQDLRAGGPYNEQFF
-	TRBJ2-3	TRBV4-2	TRBD2	TGTGCCAGCAGCCAAGATTCCGGGGGGTGGGGCACAGATACGCAGTATTTT	CASSQDSGGWGTDTQYF
few	TRBJ1-2	TRBV29-1	TRBD1	TGCAGCGTTGAACGTCAGGGGGGTGCTGGCTACACCTTC	CSVERQGGAGYTF
-	TRBJ1-4	TRBV5-1	TRBD1	TGCGCCAGCAGCTTCGGACAGGCGAGTTTTGCCAATGAAAAACTGTTTTTT	CASSFGQASFANEKLFF
-	TRBJ2-1	TRBV7-9	TRBD2	TGTGCCAGCAGCAGGACTAGCGGGGGCTACAATGAGCAGTTCTTC	CASSRTSGGYNEQFF
once	TRBJ2-1	TRBV5-4	TRBD1	TGTGCCAGCAGCTCGGACAGGGGGGGATGGAATGAGCAGTTCTTC	CASSSDRGGWNEQFF
-	TRBJ1-4	TRBV29-1	TRBD1	TGCAGCGCCCTGGACAGGGGAGGGGGTGAAAAACTGTTTTTT	CSALDRGGGEKLFF
-	TRBJ1-2	TRBV2	-	TGTGCCAGCATGCTAGGATTAACGGGGGGCTACACCTTC	CASMLGLTGGYTF
-	TRBJ1-5	TRBV6-1	-	TGTGCCAGCAGTGAACAGGAGGGGAGGTGGGATCAGCCCCAGCATTTT	CASSEQEGRWDQPQHF
-	TRBJ2-2	TRBV11-3	-	TGTGCCAGCAGCTTAGTACGGGAGGGGGAGCTGTTTTTT	CASSLVREGELFF
-	TRBJ2-5	TRBV3-1/TRBV3-2	-	TGTGCCAGCAGCCAAGAACCGGGACTTCTCAAAGAGACCCAGTACTTC	CASSQEPGLLKETQYF
-	TRBJ2-1	TRBV10-3	-	TGTGCCATCGAATTAGACTACAATGAGCAGTTCTTC	CAIELDYNEQFF
once	TRBJ1-5	TRBV30	TRBD1	TGTGCCTGGAGTCCGGGACAGGCGAGCAATCAGCCCCAGCATTTT	CAWSPGQASNQPQHF
-	TRBJ1-2	TRBV30	-	TGTGCCTGGAGTGTTCAGTATGGCTACACCTTC	CAWSVQYGYTF
-	TRBJ2-3	TRBV11-2	-	TGTGCCAGCAGTGGACCGGGGGATACGCAGTATTTT	CASSGPGDTQYF
-	TRBJ2-7	TRBV5-6	-	TGTGCCAGCAGCTTGGGGGGCGGACCCTTGGGAGAGCAGTACTTC	CASSLGGGPLGEQYF
-	TRBJ2-2	TRBV3-1/TRBV3-2	TRBD1	TGTGCCAGCAGCCCGCTGGGACAGGGCACAACCGGGGAGCTGTTTTTT	CASSPLGQGTTGELFF
-	TRBJ2-1	TRBV7-9	TRBD2	TGTGCCAGCAGCACATCCGGGACTAAAGAGTTCTTC	CASSTSGTKEFF
-	TRBJ2-7	TRBV10-3	TRBD2	TGTGCCATCAGTGAGCGGGAGGGCTCCTACGAGCAGTACTTC	CAISEREGSYEQYF
few	TRBJ2-7	TRBV5-6	TRBD2	TGTGCCAGCAGCTCGGGACTAGCGGGAAGGGAGCAGTACTTC	CASSSGLAGREQYF
few	TRBJ2-6	TRBV25-1	-	TGTGCCAGCAGTCAGGGTAATGGGGCCAACGTCCTGACTTTC	CASSQGNGANVLTF
-	TRBJ2-3	TRBV9	TRBD1	TGTGCCAGCAGCCCTCCGACAGGGGTGGATACGCAGTATTTT	CASSPPTGVDTQYF
-	TRBJ1-6	TRBV5-1	-	TGCGCCAGCAGCTTATGGCAGGGTGAGAATTCACCCCTCCACTTT	CASSLWQGENSPLHF
-	TRBJ2-7	TRBV7-8	TRBD1	TGTGCCAGCAGCTTTCTTGGACAGGCCGCCTACGAGCAGTACTTC	CASSFLGQAAYEQYF
-	TRBJ2-7	TRBV3-1/TRBV3-2	-	TGTGCCAGCAGCCAAGCGGGGGACAGAAAACTTACCTACGAGCAGTACTTC	CASSQAGDRKLTYEQYF
-	TRBJ2-1	TRBV18	TRBD2	TGTGCCAGCTCACCACTTCGATCTGGCGGGGGCTACAATGAGCAGTTCTTC	CASSPLRSGGGYNEQFF
-	TRBJ2-1	TRBV3-1/TRBV3-2	TRBD2	TGTGCCAGCAGCCAAGGGGACTACAGGAGTATGACTAATGTCCAGTTCTTC	CASSQGDYRSMTNVQFF
-	TRBJ2-5	TRBV18	TRBD2	TGTGCCAGCTCACCACCGGGGGGGGAGACCCAGTACTTC	CASSPPGGETQYF
-	TRBJ2-7	TRBV7-3	TRBD2	TGTGCCAGCAGCTTACAGGCGGGGGGAACCTACGAGCAGTACTTC	CASSLQAGGTYEQYF
-	TRBJ1-5	TRBV7-9	-	TGTGCCAGCAGCCCCAGGGCTGGCGGCAATCAGCCCCAGCATTTT	CASSPRAGGNQPQHF
-	TRBJ1-3	TRBV13	TRBD1	TGTGCCAGCAGCCATGAACAGGGGGGAAACACCATATATTTT	CASSHEQGGNTIYF
-	TRBJ2-3	TRBV10-3	-	TGTGCCATCAGGGACTACGCAGATACGCAGTATTTT	CAIRDYADTQYF
-	TRBJ1-2	TRBV6-5	-	TGTGCCAGCAGGGCAGGTCATCATGCTAACTATGGCTACACCTTC	CASRAGHHANYGYTF
-	TRBJ2-2	TRBV10-3	-	TGTGCCATCAGTGTCGAGAGGGCCACCGGGGAGCTGTTTTTT	CAISVERATGELFF
-	TRBJ2-4	TRBV19	TRBD1	TGTGCCAGTAGTACGCTCCCAGGGGGAGAAAACATTCAGTACTTC	CASSTLPGGENIQYF
-	TRBJ1-2	TRBV9	-	TGTGCCAGCAGCCCTAGGGTAGACAGCTCTAACTATGGCTACACCTTC	CASSPRVDSSNYGYTF
-	TRBJ2-5	TRBV27	TRBD1	TGTGCCAGCAGCCCTAAGACCCCGGGACAGGGGCACTTCCAAGAGACCCAGTACTTC	CASSPKTPGQGHFQETQYF
once	TRBJ2-1	TRBV19	TRBD2	TGTGCCAGTAGTATGACTAGCGGTTACAATGAGCAGTTCTTC	CASSMTSGYNEQFF
-	TRBJ2-5	TRBV7-7	TRBD2	TGTGCTAGCAGCTTGAGCGGGAGGTATGAGACCCAGTACTTC	CASSLSGRYETQYF
once	TRBJ1-4	TRBV9	-	TGTGCCAGCAGCGTAGGTCGACAGGATGAAAAACTGTTTTTT	CASSVGRQDEKLFF
-	TRBJ2-7	TRBV13	TRBD2	TGTGCCAGCAGCTTAGTGACGGGGGGAGACTACGAGCAGTACTTC	CASSLVTGGDYEQYF
-	TRBJ2-5	TRBV18	TRBD1	TGTGCCAGCTCACCCTGGGACAGGGCCCAAGAGACCCAGTACTTC	CASSPWDRAQETQYF
-	TRBJ1-5	TRBV6-5	TRBD1	TGTGCCAGCAGTTGGCCGCCGGGACAGGGTAACCAGCCCCAGCATTTT	CASSWPPGQGNQPQHF
few	TRBJ2-7	TRBV5-6	-	TGTGCCAGCAGCTTGGCAGTGTCGTTTGCGGGGAGCTCCTACGAGCAGTACTTC	CASSLAVSFAGSSYEQYF
-	TRBJ2-7	TRBV9	-	TGTGCCAGCAGCGCCGACTACCTCAGCTCCTACGAGCAGTACTTC	CASSADYLSSYEQYF
few	TRBJ1-4	TRBV7-9	-	TGTGCCAGCAGCCCCAGTAAGTGGGGCACGAATGAAAAACTGTTTTTT	CASSPSKWGTNEKLFF